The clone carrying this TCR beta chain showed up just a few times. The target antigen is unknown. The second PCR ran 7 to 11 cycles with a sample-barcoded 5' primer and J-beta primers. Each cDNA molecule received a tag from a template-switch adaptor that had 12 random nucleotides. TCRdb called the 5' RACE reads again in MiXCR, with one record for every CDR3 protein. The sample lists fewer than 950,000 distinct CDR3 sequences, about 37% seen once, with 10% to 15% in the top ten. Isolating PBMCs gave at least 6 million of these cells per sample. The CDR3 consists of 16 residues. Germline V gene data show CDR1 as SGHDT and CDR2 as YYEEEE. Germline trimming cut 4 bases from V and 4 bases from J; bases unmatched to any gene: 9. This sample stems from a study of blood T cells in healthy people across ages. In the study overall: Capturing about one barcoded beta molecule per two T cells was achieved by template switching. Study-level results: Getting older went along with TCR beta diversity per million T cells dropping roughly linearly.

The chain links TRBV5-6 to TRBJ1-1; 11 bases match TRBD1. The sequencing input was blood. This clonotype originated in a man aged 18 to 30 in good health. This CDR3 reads CASSHRDRGSATEAFF. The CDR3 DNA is TGTGCCAGCAGCCACCGGGACAGGGGGTCGGCCACTGAAGCTTTCTTT.